The 26 T cell receptor beta chains below come from one sample, sequenced in a study of blood T cells in healthy people across ages. With a J-beta primer mix and a sample-barcoded 5' primer, a second PCR ran roughly 6 to 12 cycles. MiXCR, run by TCRdb on the 5' RACE reads, gives a single entry per CDR3 protein. The sample lists a few hundred thousand distinct CDR3 sequences; roughly a quarter were seen once. These same records also appear under a second study, on T cells of mothers and their children.

The sequenced sample was blood. The receptors shown here come from a boy under 10 years old in good health.

The chain joins TRBV5-1 to TRBJ2-3; 7 bases align to TRBD2. Germline loops: CDR1 SGHRS, CDR2 YFSETQ. There are 15 residues in the CDR3. The ends lost 2 bases at V and 5 bases at J; junction bases unmatched: 8. The DNA for the CDR3 is TGCGCCAGCAGCTTTGAGGCGGGAGTGGGAGATACGCAGTATTTT. Translating it yields CASSFEAGVGDTQYF. The whole variable domain, remainder taken from reference TRBV5-1 and TRBJ2-3, is KAGVTQTPRYLIKTRGQQVTLSCSPISGHRSVSWYQQTPGQGLQFLFEYFSETQRNKGNFPGRFSGRQFSNSRSEMNVSTLELGDSALYLCASSFEAGVGDTQYFGPGTRLTVL.

The chain recombines TRBV10-1 with TRBJ2-5, with 8 bases lining up with TRBD2. The V and J ends lost 4 bases and 0 bases, in that order; junction bases with no gene match: 7. CDR3 length: 16 residues. CDR1 and CDR2 from the germline V gene are WNHNN and SYGVQD (reference sequence). In nucleotides, the CDR3 is TGCGCCAGCAGTGTTGGTAGCGGGGTGTACCAAGAGACCCAGTACTTC. It yields the protein CASSVGSGVYQETQYF.

CDR3 in amino acids: CATSTGTNSDTQYF. CDR3 in DNA: TGTGCCACCAGCACGGGGACGAATTCAGATACGCAGTATTTT. The chain combines TRBV15 with TRBJ2-3; D might be TRBD1 or TRBD2, each matching 5 bases. The CDR3 runs 14 residues. Trimming shortened V by 4 bases and J by 4 bases, and 12 bases separated the two germline ends. Germline CDR1 reads LNHNV; CDR2 reads YYDKDF (reference sequence). The full variable domain, its missing parts supplied by reference TRBV15 and TRBJ2-3, is DAMVIQNPRYQVTQFGKPVTLSCSQTLNHNVMYWYQQKSSQAPKLLFHYYDKDFNNEADTPDNFQSRRPNTSFCFLDIRSPGLGDTAMYLCATSTGTNSDTQYFGPGTRLTVL.

This chain joins TRBV13 and TRBJ2-7; TRBD2 aligns across 8 bases. V dropped 7 bases and J dropped 5; count of bases not matched to a gene: 10. Germline V lookup: CDR1 PRHDT, CDR2 FYEKMQ (reference sequence). This CDR3 is 14 amino acids long. CDR3 nucleotide sequence: TGTGCCAGCACGAACGGGGGGGCATTGAACGAGCAGTACTTC. This translates into CASTNGGALNEQYF.

To note about this clonotype: At one end, the junction sequence differs from germline, possibly due to a read error. The chain joins TRBV5-1 to TRBJ2-5, with D maybe TRBD2 (5 bases). Germline loops: CDR1 SGHRS, CDR2 YFSETQ. This CDR3 comprises 15 residues. The DNA of the CDR3 is TGCGCCAGCAGCTTGGCCGTGGGGAGCCAAGAGACTCAGTACTTC. Its protein product is CASSLAVGSQETQYF.

This clonotype was recorded a few times. The junction differs from germline at one of its ends, possibly a read error. The genes are TRBV15 and TRBJ2-3, with D perhaps assigned TRBD1 or TRBD2 (6 bases each). From germline, CDR1 is LNHNV and CDR2 YYDKDF (reference sequence). The CDR3 covers 15 residues. The CDR3 DNA reads as TGTGCCACCAGCGGAGAAGCGGAGGGGGCAGATACGCAGTATTTT. Its protein is CATSGEAEGADTQYF.

This rearrangement joins TRBV10-1 to TRBJ2-3; D is unclear. The V gene's germline CDR1 is WNHNN and CDR2 SYGVQD (reference sequence). The CDR3 extends over 13 amino acids. Trimming shortened V by 3 bases and J by 2 bases, and 6 bases separated the two germline ends. The DNA of the CDR3 is TGCGCCAGCAGTGAACCCACCACAGATACGCAGTATTTT. Amino acid sequence: CASSEPTTDTQYF.

The chain carries TRBV27 and TRBJ2-2; D unclear. The CDR3 sequence is 16 residues long. The germline V and J ends were trimmed by 1 base and 2 bases, with 11 bases remaining between them. Germline assignment: CDR1 MNHEY and CDR2 SMNVEV (reference sequence). Written as DNA, the CDR3 is TGTGCCAGCAGTTTATTAGGGCATCGTAACACCGGGGAGCTGTTTTTT. Amino acid sequence: CASSLLGHRNTGELFF.

The J gene is TRBJ1-4, the V gene TRBV12-3 or TRBV12-4; tentative D call: TRBD1 (6 bases). V lost 4 bases, J lost 0 bases, and 21 bases lay in between. The length of the CDR3 is 19 residues. The CDR3 loop is CASSSGGPTGIATNEKLFF. DNA of the CDR3: TGTGCCAGCAGTTCCGGGGGCCCGACGGGAATTGCAACTAATGAAAAACTGTTTTTT.

V is TRBV7-8 and J is TRBJ2-5; D possibly matches TRBD1 or TRBD2 (7 bases each). The CDR3 runs 15 residues. CDR1 is SGHVS, CDR2 FQNEAQ, per germline. With 5 bases removed from V and 11 bases from J, the gap between germline ends came to 24 bases. DNA of the CDR3: TGTGCCAGCAGCCCCCAAGGTCCGACAGGGAGGGAGCAGTACTTC. Its translation is CASSPQGPTGREQYF.

This clonotype was seen more than once but under ten times. CDR3 loop: CSASRAGGGRTDTQYF. The DNA for the CDR3 is TGCAGTGCTAGCCGAGCGGGCGGGGGGCGCACAGATACGCAGTATTTT. This chain joins TRBV20-1 and TRBJ2-3; 8 positions agree with TRBD2. V was pared by 3 bases and J by 1 base, with 9 bases of the junction left unmatched. Germline CDR1 is DFQATT and CDR2 is SNEGSKA (reference sequence). The CDR3 consists of 16 residues.

This clonotype was picked up a small number of times. The chain recombines TRBV20-1 with TRBJ2-1, with D unclear. The germline V and J ends were trimmed by 3 bases and 5 bases, with 8 bases remaining between them. The germline CDR1 and CDR2 sequences are DFQATT and SNEGSKA (reference sequence). The CDR3 loop spans 12 amino acids. CDR3 DNA sequence: TGCAGTGCTAGGAAGGCACACAATGAGCAGTTCTTC. It specifies CSARKAHNEQFF.

This clonotype was detected only once. The V and J genes are TRBV12-3 or TRBV12-4 and TRBJ2-1; a weak D match, TRBD2 (5 bases). The CDR3 has 16 residues. V lost 3 bases and J lost 4, with 16 bases in between. The CDR3 protein is CASSFGLVSAYNEQFF. In DNA form, the CDR3 reads TGTGCCAGCAGTTTTGGTCTGGTTAGCGCATACAATGAGCAGTTCTTC.

Here the CDR3 reads CASGLGPLYNEQFF. The DNA of the CDR3 is TGTGCTAGTGGCCTGGGACCACTCTACAATGAGCAGTTCTTC. The chain has TRBV12-5 and TRBJ2-1; D could derive from TRBD1 or TRBD2 (5 bases each). The CDR3 spans 14 residues. The germline CDR1 and CDR2 sequences are LGHNT and FRNRAP. Trimming removed 6 bases from V and 3 bases from J, with 12 bases in between.

This clonotype has a handful of counts. The CDR3 coding sequence is TGCGCCAGCAGTTTCAACGTCCCCCAACTTGCAACTAATGAAAAACTGTTTTTT. Translated: CASSFNVPQLATNEKLFF. The rearrangement joins TRBV4-1 to TRBJ1-4; D gene ambiguous. The V and J ends lost 6 bases and 0 bases respectively, with 20 bases between them. The CDR3 totals 18 residues. CDR1 and CDR2 (germline): MGHRA, YSYEKL.

The V call is TRBV6-2 or TRBV6-3, the J call TRBJ2-5; the D gene is possibly TRBD2 (5 bases). TRBJ2-7 explains the end of the DNA better; the J call may be wrong. CDR1 is MNHEY and CDR2 is SVGEGT in the germline V gene. The CDR3 is 17 amino acids. In DNA form, the CDR3 reads TGTGCCAGCAGTTACGGACCAGGAGCGGCCTATTCCTACGAGCAGTACTTC. Translating gives CASSYGPGAAYSYEQYF.

The CDR3 protein is CSVSRRAEGTIQYF. CDR3 nucleotides: TGCAGCGTCTCAAGAAGGGCAGAGGGCACCATTCAGTACTTC. The rearrangement uses TRBV29-1 and TRBJ2-4; maybe TRBD2 (5 bases). The germline CDR1 and CDR2 sequences are SQVTM and ANQGSEA. V was cut by 6 bases and J by 9 bases, with 21 bases left in between. This CDR3 contains 14 residues. Full variable domain (missing parts from reference TRBV29-1 and TRBJ2-4): SAVISQKPSRDICQRGTSLTIQCQVDSQVTMMFWYRQQPGQSLTLIATANQGSEATYESGFVIDKFPISRPNLTFSTLTVSNMSPEDSSIYLCSVSRRAEGTIQYFGAGTRLSVL.

The sample holds many counts of this clonotype. V is TRBV4-3 and J is TRBJ2-7, with D perhaps TRBD1 (5 bases). V was pared by 1 base and J by 4 bases, with 14 bases between. The CDR3 sequence is 15 residues long. Looked up from germline, CDR1 is LGHNA and CDR2 is YSLEER. This CDR3 reads CASSQGTGTPYEQYF. For the CDR3, the DNA is TGCGCCAGCAGCCAAGGTACAGGTACCCCTTACGAGCAGTACTTC.

The chain carries TRBV20-1 and TRBJ2-3; D possibly matches TRBD1 or TRBD2 (5 bases each). CDR1 and CDR2 (germline): DFQATT, SNEGSKA (reference sequence). The CDR3 length is 15 residues. V lost 4 bases and J lost 6, with 20 bases in between. The DNA for the CDR3 is TGCAGTGCTAAGCCCCCCGGGGCCCCTCGGGATACGCAGTATTTT. Its translation: CSAKPPGAPRDTQYF.

This clonotype has only a few counts. The chain is built from TRBV2 and TRBJ1-1, with D unclear. CDR3 length: 11 residues. V lost 5 bases to trimming and J lost 5 bases, with 6 bases between them. Germline V lookup: CDR1 SNHLY, CDR2 FYNNEI. CDR3 in DNA: TGTGCCAGCAGTTCGGTGACTGAAGCTTTCTTT. Its translation: CASSSVTEAFF.

This chain connects TRBV19 to TRBJ1-3; D call uncertain. This CDR3 has 14 amino acids. Germline CDR1 reads LNHDA; CDR2 reads SQIVND (reference sequence). The V and J ends lost 6 bases and 2 bases respectively, with 11 bases between them. CDR3 coding DNA: TGTGCCAGTAGCCCTCCCAGCGCTGGAAACACCATATATTTT. Translating gives CASSPPSAGNTIYF. Variable domain in full (rest from reference TRBV19 and TRBJ1-3): DGGITQSPKYLFRKEGQNVTLSCEQNLNHDAMYWYRQDPGQGLRLIYYSQIVNDFQKGDIAEGYSVSREKKESFPLTVTSAQKNPTAFYLCASSPPSAGNTIYFGEGSWLTVV.

The V gene is TRBV5-5, the J gene TRBJ1-2; perhaps TRBD1 as D (5 bases). The length of the CDR3 is 13 residues. CDR1 SGHKS and CDR2 YYEKEE come from the germline V gene (reference sequence). V lost 4 bases and J 7 bases, leaving 14 bases between the germline ends. CDR3 in amino acids: CASSPSRESGYTF. Written as DNA, the CDR3 is TGTGCCAGCAGCCCCAGCAGGGAAAGTGGCTACACCTTC.

The chain links TRBV20-1 to TRBJ2-1; D unresolved. The CDR3 runs to 12 residues. V lost 6 bases to trimming and J lost 7 bases, with 13 bases between them. Germline V gene data show CDR1 as DFQATT and CDR2 as SNEGSKA (reference sequence). The CDR3 nucleotides are TGCAGTGCCGTGGGCAGGTTTAATGAGCAGTTCTTC. Its protein product is CSAVGRFNEQFF.

The V gene is TRBV5-1, the J gene TRBJ1-4; 8 bases are shared with TRBD1. From germline, CDR1 is SGHRS and CDR2 YFSETQ. The V segment lost 0 bases and the J segment 4 bases; nucleotides outside the gene matches: 2. This CDR3 is built from 15 residues. The CDR3 DNA reads as TGCGCCAGCAGCTTGGGGACAGGGTTTAATGAAAAACTGTTTTTT. The encoded protein is CASSLGTGFNEKLFF.

The chain joins TRBV28 to TRBJ1-2; D might be TRBD1 (6 bases). V was shortened by 6 bases and J by 6 bases, with 23 bases between the two germline ends. Per the germline V gene, CDR1 is MDHEN and CDR2 is SYDVKM. There are 16 residues in the CDR3. The CDR3 here is CASRFPGGGGANGYTF. The CDR3 region has the DNA TGTGCCAGCAGGTTCCCCGGAGGGGGGGGCGCGAATGGCTACACCTTC.

This chain joins TRBV15 and TRBJ2-5; possibly TRBD2 for D (5 bases). The ends were cut back, 3 bases at V and 4 bases at J, with 15 bases in the middle. The CDR3 totals 15 residues. In germline, CDR1 is LNHNV, CDR2 YYDKDF (reference sequence). CDR3 in DNA: TGTGCCACCAGCAGGAGTAGTTGGGCGGGAGAGACCCAGTACTTC. Its protein is CATSRSSWAGETQYF. The full variable domain, in which reference TRBV15 and TRBJ2-5 provide the parts outside the CDR3, is DAMVIQNPRYQVTQFGKPVTLSCSQTLNHNVMYWYQQKSSQAPKLLFHYYDKDFNNEADTPDNFQSRRPNTSFCFLDIRSPGLGDTAMYLCATSRSSWAGETQYFGPGTRLLVL.